This TCR beta chain is from a study of CD8+ T cells in alopecia areata. Overall study results and limits: Sequencing of scalp tissue also captures the resident alphabeta T cells of normal skin. Lesional scalp exceeded normal scalp in clonality, especially in alopecia totalis/universalis.

For this clone: Its antigen is currently unknown.

V was clipped by 2 bases and J by 4 bases, with 14 bases between them. The CDR3 is 15 residues long. CDR1 is MNHNY, CDR2 SVGAGI, per germline (reference sequence). Once RNA had been extracted, it was reverse transcribed into cDNA to act as the sequencing template. Sequenced by immunoSEQ multiplex PCR; TCRdb stores in-frame clones only, minus some. This sample yields roughly 180,000 clones, of which roughly 65% are seen a single time; 1.7% belongs to the top ten. The chain is built from TRBV6-6 and TRBJ1-2, with D perhaps TRBD1 (6 bases). Sequenced here: CD4+ T cells sorted from blood, sampled at week 0. The sequence derives from a human donor with alopecia areata. In DNA form, the CDR3 reads TGTGCCAGCAGTTACGGACCATGGACAGCCTATGGCTACACCTTC. Translated, it gives CASSYGPWTAYGYTF.